The T cell receptor (beta chain) under discussion was sequenced for a study of blood T cell repertoires in COVID-19 (dated by TCRdb to 2020 to 2022). Background for the entire study: Samples from collaborators originated in the United States, Italy and Spain and spanned both the acute and convalescent phases of COVID-19. Subjects who had been exposed to COVID-19, were actively infected with it, or had recovered from it provided the deeply sampled blood TCRbeta repertoires that made up the dataset. Where available, HLA class I and class II types were taken from metadata supplied by the sample provider and were not determined by assay-based typing. The repertoires were made available in a free public database intended to serve as a resource for research on the immune response to SARS-CoV-2. Samples were obtained from the ongoing ImmuneRACE study (first 160 participants) and from about 1,300 subjects provided by 6 global collaborators. The material from the prospective study consisted of cDNA or gDNA derived from T cells, B-cell-depleted T cells, or PBMCs. A de-identified subject ID, COVID-19 status, age in years and sex were almost always included in the sample metadata. The paper as a whole reports these results and caveats: The quantity of clinical and demographic metadata differed by source and by participant and was supplied without curation.

Its CDR3 holds 16 amino acids, cysteine through phenylalanine. CDR3 DNA is the only sequence kept; it has 48 bases, read in frame from the first base. As encoded in the germline V gene (reference sequence), CDR1 is LGHDT while CDR2 is YNNKEL. V is shortened by 1 base, J by 0 bases, and the region joining them spans 13 bases. A second Seattle source provided samples from volunteer blood donors who had recovered from COVID-19. Collaborating institutions collected whole blood in K2EDTA tubes following their own protocols. For TCRbeta analysis, collaborators shipped samples as frozen whole blood, isolated PBMCs, or DNA extracted from either of those sample types. About this clone: Its specific antigen is unknown. No base quality information exists; no much larger clone differs at one position.

The immunoSEQ Assay, a bias-controlled multiplex PCR, was used to amplify TCRbeta CDR3 regions from genomic DNA. The original pipeline was this. The number of nucleated cells in each sample was estimated from the amplification of reference gene primers within the assay. To quantify the absolute abundance of each unique TCRbeta CDR3 rearrangement, sequence reads were collapsed and filtered. For each sample, productive Simpson clonality was calculated as the square root of Simpson's diversity index across productive rearrangements. What TCRdb holds here is the immuneACCESS table cut down to in-frame rearrangements. Part of the clones is not present; checked against another copy, under half of the missing clones reflect an unresolved V gene, and the others are unexplained. That table is the source of V, J and clone size, and D and trimming were worked out from the DNA. Present in this sample are 200,000 to 250,000 clones, more than 75% of which were seen just once. 2.9% of the sample is in the top ten clones.

The sample taken for sequencing was peripheral blood. Recombination joined TRBV3-1 (or the pseudogene TRBV3-2) with TRBJ2-7, with no confidently assigned D gene. This receptor was taken from a man aged 50 or older who had recovered from COVID-19. The DNA sequence is given as TGTGCCAGCAGCCAAGGTTCACCCCCGAGCTCCTACGAGCAGTACTTC. This yields the protein CASSQGSPPSSYEQYF.